A selection of T cell receptor beta chains follows, all from one sample in a study of OX40 agonist ivuxolimab in advanced cancers. Generated by immunoSEQ multiplex PCR, the TCRdb table keeps only in-frame clones and is missing some. The sample yields over 45,000 clones, about 89% seen once. Material: CD4+ or CD8+ T cells sorted from blood, obtained in a trial of the OX40 agonist ivuxolimab. The receptors derive from an adult with an advanced solid tumor such as melanoma, head and neck, liver or kidney cancer. CDR3s include the opening cysteine and the closing phenylalanine or tryptophan. Fields, in order: D gene, clone size, V gene, J gene, CDR3 protein, CDR3 DNA. A D gene is named only where the DNA matches it firmly. Clone size is shown for a subset of rows, as once, few, many or a class of expanded clone.

>TRBD1|.|TRBV7-2|TRBJ2-2
CASSLGGQGNTGELFF
TGTGCCAGCAGCTTAGGGGGACAGGGGAACACCGGGGAGCTGTTTTTT
>.|.|TRBV5-6|TRBJ1-5
CASSLLSGNQPQHF
TGTGCCAGCAGCTTGTTGTCAGGTAATCAGCCCCAGCATTTT
>TRBD2|.|TRBV7-6|TRBJ2-3
CASSSTGGPTDTQYF
TGTGCCAGCAGCTCCACGGGAGGGCCAACAGATACGCAGTATTTT
>TRBD1|medium-sized|TRBV7-6|TRBJ2-2
CASAPGDRVTGELFF
TGTGCCAGCGCACCGGGGGACAGGGTCACCGGGGAGCTGTTTTTT
>.|.|TRBV19|TRBJ1-2
CASSIDLGGSYGYTF
TGTGCCAGTAGTATAGATCTAGGCGGCAGCTATGGCTACACCTTC
>.|.|TRBV6-5|TRBJ2-1
CASSLHRGSYNEQFF
TGTGCCAGCAGTTTACACCGGGGTTCCTACAATGAGCAGTTCTTC
>.|.|TRBV7-9|TRBJ1-5
CASSYDGVEYSNQPQHF
TGTGCCAGCAGTTACGACGGGGTGGAATATAGCAATCAGCCCCAGCATTTT
>TRBD2|.|TRBV5-1|TRBJ2-7
CASKRGGDEQYF
TGCGCCAGCAAAAGGGGAGGGGACGAGCAGTACTTC
>.|.|TRBV6-5|TRBJ1-1
CASSYGPGNTEAFF
TGTGCCAGCAGTTACGGTCCGGGTAACACTGAAGCTTTCTTT
>TRBD1|few|TRBV27|TRBJ2-7
CASSFSTGASYEQYF
TGTGCCAGCAGTTTTTCAACAGGGGCCAGCTACGAGCAGTACTTC
>TRBD1|.|TRBV5-6|TRBJ2-7
CASSIDRDLYEQYF
TGTGCCAGCAGCATAGACAGGGACCTCTACGAGCAGTACTTC
>.|.|TRBV2|TRBJ1-1
CASSEGGGQLEAFF
TGTGCCAGCAGTGAGGGTGGGGGACAACTCGAAGCTTTCTTT
>.|.|TRBV5-1|TRBJ2-7
CASYLTPEDGSEQYF
TGCGCCAGCTATTTAACCCCAGAGGACGGGTCCGAGCAGTACTTC
>.|.|TRBV6-4|TRBJ1-1
CASSDSAGMNTEAFF
TGTGCCAGCAGTGACTCGGCAGGGATGAACACTGAAGCTTTCTTT
>TRBD1|.|TRBV9|TRBJ2-7
CASSQERGQYEQYF
TGTGCCAGCAGCCAAGAAAGGGGGCAATACGAGCAGTACTTC
>TRBD2|.|TRBV29-1|TRBJ2-7
CSVEDTAGARSVYEQYF
TGCAGCGTTGAAGATACAGCGGGGGCGAGGTCCGTCTACGAGCAGTACTTC
>.|few|TRBV27|TRBJ2-7
CASSKNSYEQYF
TGTGCCAGCAGTAAAAACAGCTACGAGCAGTACTTC
>TRBD2|.|TRBV7-9|TRBJ2-5
CASSGGLEETQYF
TGTGCCAGCAGCGGGGGACTAGAAGAGACCCAGTACTTC
>TRBD2|.|TRBV4-1|TRBJ2-5
CASSQDGASGGQETQYF
TGCGCCAGCAGCCAAGATGGGGCTAGCGGGGGTCAAGAGACCCAGTACTTC
>.|once|TRBV5-4|TRBJ2-3
CASLARGQGIDTQYF
TGTGCCAGCTTGGCGCGTGGGCAGGGGATAGATACGCAGTATTTT
>TRBD2|.|TRBV9|TRBJ2-3
CASSVSGRDPDTQYF
TGTGCCAGCAGCGTTAGCGGGAGGGATCCAGATACGCAGTATTTT